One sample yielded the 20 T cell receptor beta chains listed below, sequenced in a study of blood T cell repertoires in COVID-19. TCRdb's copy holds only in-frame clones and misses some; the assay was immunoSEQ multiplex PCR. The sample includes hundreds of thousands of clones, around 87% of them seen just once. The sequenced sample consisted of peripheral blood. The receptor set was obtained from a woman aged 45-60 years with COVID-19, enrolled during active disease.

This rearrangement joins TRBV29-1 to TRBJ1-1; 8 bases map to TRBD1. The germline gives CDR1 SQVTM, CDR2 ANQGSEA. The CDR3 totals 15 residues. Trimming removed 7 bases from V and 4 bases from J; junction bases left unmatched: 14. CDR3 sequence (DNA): TGCAGCGCAGCCTCCAGGGGGCGGGTGTTCACTGAAGCTTTCTTT. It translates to CSAASRGRVFTEAFF.

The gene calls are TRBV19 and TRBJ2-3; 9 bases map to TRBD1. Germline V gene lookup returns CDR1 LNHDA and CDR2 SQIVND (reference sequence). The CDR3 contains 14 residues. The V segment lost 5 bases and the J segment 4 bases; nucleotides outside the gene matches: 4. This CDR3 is CASSQGQGADTQYF. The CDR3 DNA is TGTGCCAGTAGTCAGGGACAGGGCGCAGATACGCAGTATTTT.

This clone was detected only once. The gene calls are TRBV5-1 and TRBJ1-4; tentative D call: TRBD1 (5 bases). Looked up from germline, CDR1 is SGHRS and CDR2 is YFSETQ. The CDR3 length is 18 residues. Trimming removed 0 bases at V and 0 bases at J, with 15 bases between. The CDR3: CASSLDPGRRTTNEKLFF. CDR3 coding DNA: TGCGCCAGCAGCTTGGATCCAGGGAGGAGGACAACTAATGAAAAACTGTTTTTT.

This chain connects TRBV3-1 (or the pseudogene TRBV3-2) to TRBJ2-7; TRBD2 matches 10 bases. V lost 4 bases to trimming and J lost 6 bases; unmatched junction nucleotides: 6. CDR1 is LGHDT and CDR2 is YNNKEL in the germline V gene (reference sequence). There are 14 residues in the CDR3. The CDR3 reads CASSRSGTSVEQYF. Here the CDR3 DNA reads TGTGCCAGCAGCCGCTCCGGGACTAGCGTCGAGCAGTACTTC.

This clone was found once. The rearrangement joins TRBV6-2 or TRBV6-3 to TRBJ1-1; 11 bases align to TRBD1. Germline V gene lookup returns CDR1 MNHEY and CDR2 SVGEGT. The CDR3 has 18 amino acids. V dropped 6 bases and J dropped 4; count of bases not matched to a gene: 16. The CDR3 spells CASSKRTGGVVFGTEAFF. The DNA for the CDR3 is TGTGCCAGCAGCAAGAGGACAGGGGGCGTGGTATTCGGCACTGAAGCTTTCTTT.

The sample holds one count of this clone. The CDR3 DNA reads TGTGCCAGCAGTGGTTGGAGACAGTACAATGAGCAGTTCTTC. This encodes CASSGWRQYNEQFF. J is TRBJ2-1 and V is TRBV25-1; D may be TRBD1 (5 bases). Trimming shortened V by 4 bases and J by 4 bases, and 11 bases separated the two germline ends. CDR1 and CDR2 from the germline V gene are MGHDK and SYGVNS. This CDR3 is built from 14 residues. The variable domain in full, with the rest retrieved from reference TRBV25-1 and TRBJ2-1, is EADIYQTPRYLVIGTGKKITLECSQTMGHDKMYWYQQDPGMELHLIHYSYGVNSTEKGDLSSESTVSRIRTEHFPLTLESARPSHTSQYLCASSGWRQYNEQFFGPGTRLTVL.

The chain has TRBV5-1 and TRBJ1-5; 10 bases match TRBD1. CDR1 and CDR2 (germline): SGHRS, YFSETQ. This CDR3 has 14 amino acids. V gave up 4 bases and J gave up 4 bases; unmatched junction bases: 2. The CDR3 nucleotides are TGCGCCAGCAGCCAGGGACAGGGGAATCAGCCCCAGCATTTT. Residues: CASSQGQGNQPQHF.

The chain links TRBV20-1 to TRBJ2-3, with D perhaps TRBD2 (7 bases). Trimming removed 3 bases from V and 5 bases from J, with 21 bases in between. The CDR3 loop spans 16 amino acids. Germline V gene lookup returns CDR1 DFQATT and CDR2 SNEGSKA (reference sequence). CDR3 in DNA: TGCAGTGCTAGTATGAGGGAGGGCTCAGGGGTAGATACGCAGTATTTT. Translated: CSASMREGSGVDTQYF.

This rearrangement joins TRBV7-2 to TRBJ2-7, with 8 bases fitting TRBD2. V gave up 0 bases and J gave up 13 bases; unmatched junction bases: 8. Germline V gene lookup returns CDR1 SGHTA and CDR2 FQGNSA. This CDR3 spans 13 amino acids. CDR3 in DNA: TGTGCCAGCAGCTTAGCAGTAGCGGGGTCACCCTACTTC. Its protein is CASSLAVAGSPYF. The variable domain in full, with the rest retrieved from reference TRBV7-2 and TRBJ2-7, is GAGVSQSPSNKVTEKGKDVELRCDPISGHTALYWYRQSLGQGLEFLIYFQGNSAPDKSGLPSDRFSAERTGGSVSTLTIQRTQQEDSAVYLCASSLAVAGSPYFGPGTRLTVT.

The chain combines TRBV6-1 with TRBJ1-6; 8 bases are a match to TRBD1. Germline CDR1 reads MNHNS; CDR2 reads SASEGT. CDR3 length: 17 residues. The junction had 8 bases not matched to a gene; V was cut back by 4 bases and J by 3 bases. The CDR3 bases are TGTGCCAGCAGTGCCCGGACAGGGCAACACTATAATTCACCCCTCCACTTT. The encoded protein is CASSARTGQHYNSPLHF.

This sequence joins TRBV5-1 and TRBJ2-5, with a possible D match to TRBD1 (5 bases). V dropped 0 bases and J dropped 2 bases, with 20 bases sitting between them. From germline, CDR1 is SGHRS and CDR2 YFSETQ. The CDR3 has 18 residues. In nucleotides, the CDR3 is TGCGCCAGCAGCTTGGTGCAGGGTGGGGCATTCGATCAAGAGACCCAGTACTTC. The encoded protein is CASSLVQGGAFDQETQYF.

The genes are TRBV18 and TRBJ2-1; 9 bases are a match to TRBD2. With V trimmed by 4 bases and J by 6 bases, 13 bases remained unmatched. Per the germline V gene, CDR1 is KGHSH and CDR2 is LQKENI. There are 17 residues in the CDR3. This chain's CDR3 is CASSRIAGVSRFNEQFF. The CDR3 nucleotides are TGTGCCAGCTCACGCATAGCGGGAGTCTCCAGATTCAATGAGCAGTTCTTC.

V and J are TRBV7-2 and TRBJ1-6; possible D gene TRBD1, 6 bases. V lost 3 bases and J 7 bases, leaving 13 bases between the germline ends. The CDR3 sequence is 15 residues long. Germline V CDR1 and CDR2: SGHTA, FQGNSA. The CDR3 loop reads CASSFLHGTNSPLHF. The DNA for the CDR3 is TGTGCCAGCAGCTTTTTGCACGGGACAAATTCACCCCTCCACTTT. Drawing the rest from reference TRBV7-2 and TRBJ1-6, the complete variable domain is GAGVSQSPSNKVTEKGKDVELRCDPISGHTALYWYRQSLGQGLEFLIYFQGNSAPDKSGLPSDRFSAERTGGSVSTLTIQRTQQEDSAVYLCASSFLHGTNSPLHFGNGTRLTVT.

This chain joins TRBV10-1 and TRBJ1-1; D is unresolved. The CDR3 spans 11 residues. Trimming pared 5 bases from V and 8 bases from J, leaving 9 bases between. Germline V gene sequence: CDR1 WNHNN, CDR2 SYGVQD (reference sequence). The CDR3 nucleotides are TGCGCCAGCAGTTCTCGGGGAGAAGCTTTCTTT. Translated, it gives CASSSRGEAFF.

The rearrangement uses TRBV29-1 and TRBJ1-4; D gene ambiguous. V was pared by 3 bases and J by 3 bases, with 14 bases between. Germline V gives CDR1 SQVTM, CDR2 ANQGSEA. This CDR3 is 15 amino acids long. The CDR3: CSVELVLAANEKLFF. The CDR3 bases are TGCAGCGTTGAGTTAGTCCTCGCGGCTAATGAAAAACTGTTTTTT. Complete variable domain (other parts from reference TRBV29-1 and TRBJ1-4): SAVISQKPSRDICQRGTSLTIQCQVDSQVTMMFWYRQQPGQSLTLIATANQGSEATYESGFVIDKFPISRPNLTFSTLTVSNMSPEDSSIYLCSVELVLAANEKLFFGSGTQLSVL.

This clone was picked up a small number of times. The CDR3 bases are TGCGCCAGCAGCCGTGGAGGGGCCAGCGGGGGATACGAGCAGTACTTC. It codes for CASSRGGASGGYEQYF. The chain combines TRBV4-1 with TRBJ2-7, with 8 bases identical to TRBD2. V lost 4 bases to trimming and J lost 4 bases; unmatched junction nucleotides: 12. The CDR3 is made up of 16 amino acids. Germline V gives CDR1 MGHRA, CDR2 YSYEKL.

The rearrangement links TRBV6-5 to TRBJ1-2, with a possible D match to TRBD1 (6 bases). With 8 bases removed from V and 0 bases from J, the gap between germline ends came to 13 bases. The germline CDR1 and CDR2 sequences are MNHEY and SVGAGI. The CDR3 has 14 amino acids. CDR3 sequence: CASLRDTANYGYTF. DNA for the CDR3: TGTGCCAGCCTCCGGGACACAGCTAACTATGGCTACACCTTC.

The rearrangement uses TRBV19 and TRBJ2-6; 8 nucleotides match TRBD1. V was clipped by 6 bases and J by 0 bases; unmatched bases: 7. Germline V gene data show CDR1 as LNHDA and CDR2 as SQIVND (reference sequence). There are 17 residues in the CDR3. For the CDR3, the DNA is TGTGCCAGTAGCGCGACAGGGGCCCCCTCTGGGGCCAACGTCCTGACTTTC. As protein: CASSATGAPSGANVLTF.

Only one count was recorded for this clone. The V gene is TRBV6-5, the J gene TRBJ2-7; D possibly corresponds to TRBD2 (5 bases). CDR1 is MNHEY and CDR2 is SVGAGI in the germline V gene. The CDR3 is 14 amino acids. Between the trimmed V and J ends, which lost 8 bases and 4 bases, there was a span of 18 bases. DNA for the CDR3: TGTGCCAGCCGGCTTAGGTCCCGGGATTACGAGCAGTACTTC. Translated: CASRLRSRDYEQYF.

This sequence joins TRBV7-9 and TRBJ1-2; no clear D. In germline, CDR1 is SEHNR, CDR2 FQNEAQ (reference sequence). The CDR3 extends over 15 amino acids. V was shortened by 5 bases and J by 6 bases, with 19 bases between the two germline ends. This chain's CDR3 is CASSRTGSTEDGYTF. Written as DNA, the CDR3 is TGTGCCAGCAGCCGTACGGGGAGCACGGAGGATGGCTACACCTTC. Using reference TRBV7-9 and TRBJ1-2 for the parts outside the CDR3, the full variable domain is DTGVSQNPRHKITKRGQNVTFRCDPISEHNRLYWYRQTLGQGPEFLTYFQNEAQLEKSRLLSDRFSAERPKGSFSTLEIQRTEQGDSAMYLCASSRTGSTEDGYTFGSGTRLTVV.